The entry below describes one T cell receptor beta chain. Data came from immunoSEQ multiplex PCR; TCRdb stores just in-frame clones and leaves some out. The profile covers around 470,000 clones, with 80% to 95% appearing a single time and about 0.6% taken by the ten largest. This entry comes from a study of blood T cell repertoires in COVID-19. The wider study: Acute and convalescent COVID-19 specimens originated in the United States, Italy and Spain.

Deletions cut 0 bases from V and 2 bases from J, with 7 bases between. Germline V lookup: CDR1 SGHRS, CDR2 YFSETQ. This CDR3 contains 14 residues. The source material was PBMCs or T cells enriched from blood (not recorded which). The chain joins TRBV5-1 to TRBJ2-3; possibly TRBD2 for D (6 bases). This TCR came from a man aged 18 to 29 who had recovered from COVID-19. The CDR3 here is CASSLAGDTDTQYF. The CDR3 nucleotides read TGCGCCAGCAGCTTGGCGGGAGACACAGATACGCAGTATTTT.